One sample yielded the 6 T cell receptor beta chains listed below, sequenced in a study of identical twins. TCRdb redid the calling of the 5' RACE reads with MiXCR, one entry per CDR3 protein. The sample comprises hundreds of thousands of distinct CDR3 sequences, more than 6.5% of which are singletons, and 0.75% to 1% rests with the top ten. This sample was shared with a second study, whose subject was yellow fever vaccine responses in identical twins.

The sequenced sample consisted of PBMCs. These receptor sequences come from a woman aged 18-29 years in good health.

The rearrangement links TRBV5-5 to TRBJ2-3, with D hard to call. This CDR3 is 14 amino acids long. The ends were cut back, 0 bases at V and 6 bases at J, with 11 bases in the middle. Germline CDR1 SGHKS, CDR2 YYEKEE (reference sequence). In nucleotides, the CDR3 is TGTGCCAGCAGCTTGGCGTGGGAAGGGGATACGCAGTATTTT. Protein sequence: CASSLAWEGDTQYF.

This clonotype was observed many times. The chain links TRBV7-2 to TRBJ2-1; D gene uncertain. Germline values: CDR1 SGHTA, CDR2 FQGNSA. This CDR3 spans 15 amino acids. V was pared by 1 base and J by 3 bases, with 10 bases between. In DNA form, the CDR3 reads TGTGCCAGCAGCTTAGGGGCTGGTTACTACAATGAGCAGTTCTTC. Protein sequence: CASSLGAGYYNEQFF.

In this sample, this clonotype turned up a few times. This sequence joins TRBV4-3 and TRBJ1-6; TRBD1 is a possible D gene (6 bases). The CDR3 is 13 amino acids. The V end lost 3 bases, the J end lost 8 bases, and 8 bases lay between the germline ends. Germline CDR1 LGHNA, CDR2 YSLEER. CDR3 loop: CASSQTGDSPLHF. The CDR3 coding sequence is TGCGCCAGCAGCCAGACAGGTGATTCACCCCTCCACTTT.

The chain couples TRBV4-3 to TRBJ2-7; 8 bases map to TRBD2. The CDR3 length is 16 residues. CDR1 and CDR2 (germline): LGHNA, YSLEER. With V trimmed by 0 bases and J by 0 bases, 4 bases remained unmatched. This CDR3 reads CASSQDSGTASYEQYF. The CDR3 region has the DNA TGCGCCAGCAGCCAAGATAGCGGGACGGCCTCCTACGAGCAGTACTTC.

This clonotype was counted many times. The chain carries TRBV12-3 or TRBV12-4 and TRBJ2-5; 11 bases match TRBD2. V was pared by 6 bases and J by 8 bases, with 8 bases of the junction left unmatched. The CDR3 covers 14 residues. The CDR3 DNA sequence: TGTGCCAGCAGGACGACTAGCGGGGAGCCCACCCAGTACTTC. As protein: CASRTTSGEPTQYF.

J is TRBJ2-5 and V is TRBV28; TRBD2 matches 12 bases. This CDR3 spans 16 amino acids. CDR1 is MDHEN, CDR2 SYDVKM, per germline. The trim removed 0 bases at V and 3 bases at J, leaving 2 bases unmatched. The CDR3 DNA is TGTGCCAGCAGTTTATGGCGACTAGCGGGGGAAGAGACCCAGTACTTC. Translated: CASSLWRLAGEETQYF.